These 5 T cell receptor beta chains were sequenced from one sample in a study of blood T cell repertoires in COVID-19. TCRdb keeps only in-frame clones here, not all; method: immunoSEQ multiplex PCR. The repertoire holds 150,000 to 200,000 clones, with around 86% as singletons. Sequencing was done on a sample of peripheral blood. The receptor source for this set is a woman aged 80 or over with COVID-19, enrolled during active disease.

The CDR3 reads CASSQLGFLYGYTF. The CDR3 DNA reads as TGTGCCAGCAGCCAGCTAGGTTTCCTCTATGGCTACACCTTC. The rearrangement uses TRBV5-6 and TRBJ1-2; D not certain. The CDR3 loop spans 14 amino acids. The ends were cut back, 4 bases at V and 4 bases at J, with 14 bases in the middle. The germline V gene has CDR1 SGHDT and CDR2 YYEEEE.

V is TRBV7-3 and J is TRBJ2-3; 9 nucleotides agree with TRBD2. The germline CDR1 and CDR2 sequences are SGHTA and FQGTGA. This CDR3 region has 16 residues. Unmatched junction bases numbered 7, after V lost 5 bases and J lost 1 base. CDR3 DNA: TGTGCCAGCAGCCGACTAGCGGTGAATTGCACAGATACGCAGTATTTT. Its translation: CASSRLAVNCTDTQYF.

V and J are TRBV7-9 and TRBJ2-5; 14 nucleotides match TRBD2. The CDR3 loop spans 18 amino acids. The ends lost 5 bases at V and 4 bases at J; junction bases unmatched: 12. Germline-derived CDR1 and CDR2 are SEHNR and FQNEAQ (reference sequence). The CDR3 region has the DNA TGTGCCAGCAGCCCGGGGACCGGGACTAGCGGGAGCGGAGAGACCCAGTACTTC. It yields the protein CASSPGTGTSGSGETQYF. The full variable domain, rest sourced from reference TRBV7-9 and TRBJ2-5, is DTGVSQNPRHKITKRGQNVTFRCDPISEHNRLYWYRQTLGQGPEFLTYFQNEAQLEKSRLLSDRFSAERPKGSFSTLEIQRTEQGDSAMYLCASSPGTGTSGSGETQYFGPGTRLLVL.

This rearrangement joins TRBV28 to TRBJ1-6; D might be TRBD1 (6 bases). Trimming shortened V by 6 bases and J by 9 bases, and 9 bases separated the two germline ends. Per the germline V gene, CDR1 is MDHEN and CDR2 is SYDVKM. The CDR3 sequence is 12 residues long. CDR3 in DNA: TGTGCCAGCAGCCCAGGGGTTTCACCCCTCCACTTT. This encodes CASSPGVSPLHF.

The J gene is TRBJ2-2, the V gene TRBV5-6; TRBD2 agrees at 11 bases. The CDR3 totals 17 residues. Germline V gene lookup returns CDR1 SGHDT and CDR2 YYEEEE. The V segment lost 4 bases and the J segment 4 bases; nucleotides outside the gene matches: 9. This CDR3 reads CASSPSWTSGPTGELFF. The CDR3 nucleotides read TGTGCCAGCAGCCCCTCCTGGACTAGCGGGCCCACCGGGGAGCTGTTTTTT.